This T cell receptor beta chain was sequenced during a study of OX40 agonist ivuxolimab in advanced cancers. Study background: Prior checkpoint blockade (anti-PD-1, anti-PD-L1 or anti-CTLA-4) was permitted; approximately 41% had it. Partial responses were achieved by three patients, one with hepatocellular carcinoma and two with cutaneous melanoma. The study, taken as a whole, reports: In CD8+ T cells, expanded clones were on average more numerous than in CD4+.

The table came from immunoSEQ multiplex PCR; TCRdb's copy has only in-frame clones and leaves some out. The data show 70,000 to 95,000 clones, roughly 80% seen once. The CDR3 is made up of 13 amino acids. V was trimmed by 1 base and J by 7 bases, leaving 10 bases between them. From germline, CDR1 is SQVTM and CDR2 ANQGSEA. This clone was seen only once. As yet, its antigen is unknown. The V and J genes are TRBV29-1 and TRBJ2-2; D may be TRBD1 or TRBD2 (5 bases each). The source was CD4+ or CD8+ T cells sorted from blood, collected in a trial of the OX40 agonist ivuxolimab. This TCR was sampled from an adult with an advanced solid tumor such as melanoma, head and neck, liver or kidney cancer. The CDR3 DNA is TGCAGCGTTGAAGGCTTGGGGGACGGGGAGCTGTTTTTT. Protein product: CSVEGLGDGELFF.